This TCR beta chain was sequenced during a study of blood T cell repertoires in COVID-19. Looking at the study overall: Sites in the United States, Italy and Spain provided acute and convalescent COVID-19 samples. Sample material is recorded as cDNA or gDNA derived from T cells, B-cell-depleted T cells, or PBMCs.

This clone was seen a handful of times. CDR3 size: 15 residues. CDR1 and CDR2 from the germline V gene are SGHVS and FNYEAQ. The V end lost 4 bases, the J end lost 6 bases, and 15 bases lay between the germline ends. Original data processing: How many nucleated cells were present was estimated from reference gene primer amplification. Sequencing was performed with immunoSEQ multiplex PCR; in TCRdb, only in-frame clones are kept and a portion is missing. From that table come the V and J calls and clone size; the DNA was used to work out D and trimming. The sample holds about 160,000 clones, about 86% seen once.

The TCR was taken from a man between 45 and 60 years old with active or convalescent COVID-19. The sample consisted of peripheral blood. The chain links TRBV7-6 to TRBJ2-2; D is possibly TRBD1 (8 bases). CDR3 residues: CASSYDRGGAGELFF. The CDR3 DNA follows: TGTGCCAGCAGCTACGACAGGGGAGGGGCCGGGGAGCTGTTTTTT.